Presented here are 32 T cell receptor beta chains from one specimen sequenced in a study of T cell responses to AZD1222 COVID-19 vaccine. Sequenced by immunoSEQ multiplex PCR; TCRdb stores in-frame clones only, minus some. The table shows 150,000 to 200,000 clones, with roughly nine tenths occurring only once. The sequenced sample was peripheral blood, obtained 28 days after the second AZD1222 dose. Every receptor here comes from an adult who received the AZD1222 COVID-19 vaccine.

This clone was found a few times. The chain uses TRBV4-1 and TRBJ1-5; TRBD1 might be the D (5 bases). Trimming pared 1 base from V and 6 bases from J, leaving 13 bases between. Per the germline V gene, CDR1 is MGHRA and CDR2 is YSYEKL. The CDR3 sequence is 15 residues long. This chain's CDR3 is CASSQGWDPFQPQHF. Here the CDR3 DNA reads TGCGCCAGCAGCCAAGGTTGGGACCCTTTTCAGCCCCAGCATTTT.

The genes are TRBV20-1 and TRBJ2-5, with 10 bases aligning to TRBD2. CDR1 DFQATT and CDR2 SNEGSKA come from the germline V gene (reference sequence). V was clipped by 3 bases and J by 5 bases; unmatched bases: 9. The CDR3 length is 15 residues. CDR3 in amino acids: CSASEWTSGGETQYF. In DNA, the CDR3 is TGCAGTGCTAGTGAATGGACTAGCGGAGGGGAGACCCAGTACTTC.

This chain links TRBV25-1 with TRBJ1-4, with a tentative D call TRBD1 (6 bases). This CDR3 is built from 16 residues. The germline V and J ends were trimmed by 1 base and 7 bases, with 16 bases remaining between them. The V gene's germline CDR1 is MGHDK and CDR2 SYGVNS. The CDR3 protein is CASSESGNRAVEKLFF. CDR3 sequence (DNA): TGTGCCAGCAGTGAATCGGGGAACAGGGCGGTTGAAAAACTGTTTTTT. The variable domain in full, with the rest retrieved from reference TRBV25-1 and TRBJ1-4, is EADIYQTPRYLVIGTGKKITLECSQTMGHDKMYWYQQDPGMELHLIHYSYGVNSTEKGDLSSESTVSRIRTEHFPLTLESARPSHTSQYLCASSESGNRAVEKLFFGSGTQLSVL.

CDR3 region: CAWSVMQQETQYF. For the CDR3, the DNA is TGTGCCTGGAGTGTCATGCAGCAAGAGACCCAGTACTTC. The chain carries TRBV30 and TRBJ2-5; D not certain. The germline V gene has CDR1 GTSNPN and CDR2 SVGIG (reference sequence). V was trimmed by 0 bases and J by 2 bases, leaving 7 bases between them. The CDR3 contains 13 residues.

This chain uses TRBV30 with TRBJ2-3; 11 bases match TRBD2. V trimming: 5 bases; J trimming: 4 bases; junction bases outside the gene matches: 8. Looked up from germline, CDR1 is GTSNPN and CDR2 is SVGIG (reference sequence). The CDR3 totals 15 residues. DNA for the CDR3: TGTGCCTGGGGCCGCATAGCGGGGGGGCCAGATACGCAGTATTTT. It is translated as CAWGRIAGGPDTQYF.

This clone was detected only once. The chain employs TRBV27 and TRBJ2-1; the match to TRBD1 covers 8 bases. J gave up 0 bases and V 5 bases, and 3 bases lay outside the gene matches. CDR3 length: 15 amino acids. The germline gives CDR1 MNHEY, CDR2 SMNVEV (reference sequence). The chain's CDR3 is CASSPGQVSYNEQFF. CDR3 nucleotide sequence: TGTGCCAGCAGTCCGGGACAGGTCTCCTACAATGAGCAGTTCTTC.

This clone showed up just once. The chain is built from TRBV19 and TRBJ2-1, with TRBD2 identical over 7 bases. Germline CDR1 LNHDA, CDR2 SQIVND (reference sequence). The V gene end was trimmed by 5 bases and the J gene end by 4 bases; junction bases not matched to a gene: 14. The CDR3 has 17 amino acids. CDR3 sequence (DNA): TGTGCCAGTAGTCTTCTCGGCGGGAGTGGGGTTTACAATGAGCAGTTCTTC. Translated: CASSLLGGSGVYNEQFF.

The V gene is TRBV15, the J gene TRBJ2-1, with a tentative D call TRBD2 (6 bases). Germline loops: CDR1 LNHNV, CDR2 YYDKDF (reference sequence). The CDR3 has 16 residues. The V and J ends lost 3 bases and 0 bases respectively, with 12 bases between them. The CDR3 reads CATSRRAGSSYNEQFF. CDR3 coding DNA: TGTGCCACCAGCAGGAGGGCCGGGAGCTCCTACAATGAGCAGTTCTTC.

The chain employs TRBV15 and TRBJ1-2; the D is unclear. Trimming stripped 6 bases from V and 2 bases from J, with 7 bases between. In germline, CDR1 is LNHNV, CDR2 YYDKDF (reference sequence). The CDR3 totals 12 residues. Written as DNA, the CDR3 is TGTGCCACCAGTGGAGTAAACTATGGCTACACCTTC. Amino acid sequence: CATSGVNYGYTF.

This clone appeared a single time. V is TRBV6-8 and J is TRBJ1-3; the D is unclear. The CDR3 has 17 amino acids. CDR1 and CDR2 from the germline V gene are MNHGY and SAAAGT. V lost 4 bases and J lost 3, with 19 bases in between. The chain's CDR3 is CASSSTTSETNGNTIYF. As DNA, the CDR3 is TGTGCCAGCAGTTCGACTACCTCGGAGACCAATGGAAACACCATATATTTT.

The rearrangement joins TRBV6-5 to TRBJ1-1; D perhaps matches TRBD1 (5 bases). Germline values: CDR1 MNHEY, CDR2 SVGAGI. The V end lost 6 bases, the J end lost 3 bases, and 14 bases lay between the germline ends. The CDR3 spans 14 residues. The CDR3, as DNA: TGTGCCAGCAGCTCCGTCCGGGACGACACTGAAGCTTTCTTT. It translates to CASSSVRDDTEAFF.

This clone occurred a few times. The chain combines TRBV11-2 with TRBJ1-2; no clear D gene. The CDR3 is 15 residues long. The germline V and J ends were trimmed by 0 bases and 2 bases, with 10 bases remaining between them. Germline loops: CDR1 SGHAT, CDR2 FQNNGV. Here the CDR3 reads CASSLDSAGNYGYTF. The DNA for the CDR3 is TGTGCCAGCAGCTTAGATTCCGCCGGAAACTATGGCTACACCTTC.

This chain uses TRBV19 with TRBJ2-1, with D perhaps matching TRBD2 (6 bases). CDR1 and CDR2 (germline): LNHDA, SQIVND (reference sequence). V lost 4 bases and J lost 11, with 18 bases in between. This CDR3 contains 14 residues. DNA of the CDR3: TGTGCCAGTAGTACCGGGAGTGACGGGAGAAAGCAGTTCTTC. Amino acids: CASSTGSDGRKQFF.

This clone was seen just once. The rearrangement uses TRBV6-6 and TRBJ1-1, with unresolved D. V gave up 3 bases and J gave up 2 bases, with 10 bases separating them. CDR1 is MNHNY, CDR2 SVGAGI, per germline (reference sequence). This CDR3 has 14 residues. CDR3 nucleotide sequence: TGTGCCAGCAGTTATTTCGCCGAAAACACTGAAGCTTTCTTT. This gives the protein CASSYFAENTEAFF.

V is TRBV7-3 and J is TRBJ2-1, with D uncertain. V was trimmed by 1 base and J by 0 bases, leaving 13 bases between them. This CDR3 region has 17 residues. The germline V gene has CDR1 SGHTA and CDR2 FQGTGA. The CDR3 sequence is CASSLIGPGSSYNEQFF. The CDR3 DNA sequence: TGTGCCAGCAGCTTAATCGGCCCCGGCAGCTCCTACAATGAGCAGTTCTTC.

The CDR3, as DNA: TGCAGCGTTCATAGTCTGACGGGACAGGGGAACACTGAAGCTTTCTTT. Its translation: CSVHSLTGQGNTEAFF. The genes are TRBV29-1 and TRBJ1-1; 9 bases map to TRBD1. CDR1 is SQVTM and CDR2 is ANQGSEA in the germline V gene. V lost 5 bases, J lost 1 base, and 11 bases stayed unmatched. The CDR3 sequence is 16 residues long.

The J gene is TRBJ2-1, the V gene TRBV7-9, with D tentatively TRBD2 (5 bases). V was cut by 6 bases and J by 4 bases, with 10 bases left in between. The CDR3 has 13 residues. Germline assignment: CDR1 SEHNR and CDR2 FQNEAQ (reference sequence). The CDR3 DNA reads TGTGCCAGCAGTGCGAGGGTATACAATGAGCAGTTCTTC. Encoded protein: CASSARVYNEQFF.

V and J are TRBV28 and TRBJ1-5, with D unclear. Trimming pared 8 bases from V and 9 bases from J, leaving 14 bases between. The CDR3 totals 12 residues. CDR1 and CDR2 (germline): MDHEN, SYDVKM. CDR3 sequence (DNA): TGTGCCAGCGGAAGCCTCGAATGGCCCCAGCATTTT. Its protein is CASGSLEWPQHF.

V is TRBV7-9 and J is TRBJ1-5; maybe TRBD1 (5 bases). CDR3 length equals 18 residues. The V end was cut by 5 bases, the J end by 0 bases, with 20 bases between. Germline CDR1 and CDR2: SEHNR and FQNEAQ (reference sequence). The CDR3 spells CASSAGGQNAYSNQPQHF. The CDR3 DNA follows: TGTGCCAGCAGCGCGGGAGGACAAAATGCCTATAGCAATCAGCCCCAGCATTTT.

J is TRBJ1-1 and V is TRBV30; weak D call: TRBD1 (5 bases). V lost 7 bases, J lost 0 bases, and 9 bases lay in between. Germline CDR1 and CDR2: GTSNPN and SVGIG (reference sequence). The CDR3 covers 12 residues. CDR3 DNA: TGTGCCTCGGGACGGATGAACACTGAAGCTTTCTTT. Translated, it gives CASGRMNTEAFF.

The CDR3 sequence is CASPPGTYEQYF. The CDR3 DNA is TGCGCCAGCCCCCCTGGAACCTACGAGCAGTACTTC. The chain couples TRBV4-3 to TRBJ2-7; D gene unclear. In germline, CDR1 is LGHNA, CDR2 YSLEER. Trimming shortened V by 8 bases and J by 2 bases, and 10 bases separated the two germline ends. CDR3 size: 12 residues.

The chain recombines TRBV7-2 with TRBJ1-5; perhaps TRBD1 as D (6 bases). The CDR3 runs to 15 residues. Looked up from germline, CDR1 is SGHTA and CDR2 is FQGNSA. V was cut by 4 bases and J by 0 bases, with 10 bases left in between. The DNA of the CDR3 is TGTGCCAGCAGCTCCGGACAGTATAGCAATCAGCCCCAGCATTTT. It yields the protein CASSSGQYSNQPQHF.

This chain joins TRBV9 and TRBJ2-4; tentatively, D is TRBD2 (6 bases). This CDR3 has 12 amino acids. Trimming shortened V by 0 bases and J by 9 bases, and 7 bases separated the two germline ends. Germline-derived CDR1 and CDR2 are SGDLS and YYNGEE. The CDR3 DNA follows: TGTGCCAGCAGCGTAGTCGGGGGCATTCAGTACTTC. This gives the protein CASSVVGGIQYF.

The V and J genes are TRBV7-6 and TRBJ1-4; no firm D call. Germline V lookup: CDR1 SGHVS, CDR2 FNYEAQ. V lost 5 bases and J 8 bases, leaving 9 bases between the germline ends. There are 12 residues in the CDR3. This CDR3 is CASSPIEEKLFF. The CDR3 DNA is TGTGCCAGCAGCCCTATCGAAGAAAAACTGTTTTTT.

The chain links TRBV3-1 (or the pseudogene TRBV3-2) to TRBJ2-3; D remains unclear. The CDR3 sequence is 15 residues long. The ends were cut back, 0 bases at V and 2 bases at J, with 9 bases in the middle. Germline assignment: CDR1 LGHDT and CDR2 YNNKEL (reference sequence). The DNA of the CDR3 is TGTGCCAGCAGCCAAGACCAGATTATCACAGATACGCAGTATTTT. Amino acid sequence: CASSQDQIITDTQYF.

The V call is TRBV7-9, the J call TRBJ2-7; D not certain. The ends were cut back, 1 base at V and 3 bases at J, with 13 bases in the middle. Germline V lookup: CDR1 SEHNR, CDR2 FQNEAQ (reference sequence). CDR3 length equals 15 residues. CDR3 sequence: CASSLEDWVSYEQYF. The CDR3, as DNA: TGTGCCAGCAGCTTAGAGGATTGGGTCAGCTACGAGCAGTACTTC.

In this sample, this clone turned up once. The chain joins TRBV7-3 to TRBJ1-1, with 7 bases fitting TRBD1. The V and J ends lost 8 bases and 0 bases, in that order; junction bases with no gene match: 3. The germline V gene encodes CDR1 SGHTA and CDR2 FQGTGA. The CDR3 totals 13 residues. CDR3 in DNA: TGTGCCAGCCAGGGGGGCATGAACACTGAAGCTTTCTTT. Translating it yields CASQGGMNTEAFF. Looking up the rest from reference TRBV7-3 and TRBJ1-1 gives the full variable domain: GAGVSQTPSNKVTEKGKYVELRCDPISGHTALYWYRQSLGQGPEFLIYFQGTGAADDSGLPNDRFFAVRPEGSVSTLKIQRTERGDSAVYLCASQGGMNTEAFFGQGTRLTVV.

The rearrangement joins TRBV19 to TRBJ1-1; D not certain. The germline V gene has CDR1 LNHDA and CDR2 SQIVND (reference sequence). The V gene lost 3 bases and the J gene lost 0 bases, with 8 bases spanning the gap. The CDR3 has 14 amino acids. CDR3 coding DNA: TGTGCCAGTAGTATCGTCAGTATGAACACTGAAGCTTTCTTT. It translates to CASSIVSMNTEAFF.

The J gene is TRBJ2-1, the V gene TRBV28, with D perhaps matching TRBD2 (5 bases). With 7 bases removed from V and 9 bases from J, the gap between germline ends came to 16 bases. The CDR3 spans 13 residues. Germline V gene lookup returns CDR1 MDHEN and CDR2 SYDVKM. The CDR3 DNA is TGTGCCAGCACCCAACTGGGAGTGGGTGAGCAGTTCTTC. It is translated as CASTQLGVGEQFF.

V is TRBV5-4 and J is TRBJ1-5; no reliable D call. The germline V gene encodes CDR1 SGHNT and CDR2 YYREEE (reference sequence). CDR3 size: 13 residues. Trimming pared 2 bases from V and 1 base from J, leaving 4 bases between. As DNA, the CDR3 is TGTGCCAGCAGCTTTGACAGCAATCAGCCCCAGCATTTT. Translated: CASSFDSNQPQHF.

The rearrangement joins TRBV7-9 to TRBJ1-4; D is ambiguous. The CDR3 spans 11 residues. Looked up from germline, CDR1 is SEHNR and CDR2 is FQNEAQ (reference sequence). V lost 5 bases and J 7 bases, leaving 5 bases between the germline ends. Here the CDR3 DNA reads TGTGCCAGCAGCGCCACTGAAAAACTGTTTTTT. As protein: CASSATEKLFF.

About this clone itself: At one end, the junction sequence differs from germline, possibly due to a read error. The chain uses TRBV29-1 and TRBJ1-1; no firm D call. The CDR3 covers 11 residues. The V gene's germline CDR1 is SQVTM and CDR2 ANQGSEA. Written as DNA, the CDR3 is TGCAGCGGTGAACGGAACACTGAAGCTTTCTTT. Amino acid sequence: CSGERNTEAFF.